These T cell receptor beta chains were read from a single sample in a study of blood T cell repertoires in COVID-19. Generated by immunoSEQ multiplex PCR, the TCRdb table keeps only in-frame clones and is missing some. The sample has about 250,000 clones, about 88% seen once. Sequences were obtained from peripheral blood. The receptors were sampled from a woman aged 40 to 49 who had recovered from COVID-19. Both conserved end residues are part of each CDR3. A D gene is named only where the DNA matches it firmly. Size is omitted from some rows. Given values are once, few, many or a class for expanded clones.

CDR3 protein: CASSLSGGATDTQYF
CDR3 DNA: TGTGCCAGCAGCCTAAGCGGGGGGGCCACAGATACGCAGTATTTT
clone size: once
J gene: TRBJ2-3
D gene: TRBD2
V gene: TRBV4-2

CDR3 protein: CASSFFLGGQYEQYF
CDR3 DNA: TGTGCCAGCAGCTTTTTTCTGGGGGGTCAGTACGAGCAGTACTTC
clone size: NA
J gene: TRBJ2-7
D gene: NA
V gene: TRBV7-2

CDR3 protein: CASSLGGVGNQPQHF
CDR3 DNA: TGTGCCAGCAGCTTGGGCGGGGTTGGCAATCAGCCCCAGCATTTT
clone size: NA
J gene: TRBJ1-5
D gene: NA
V gene: TRBV5-8

CDR3 protein: CASSALAAGRDEQYF
CDR3 DNA: TGTGCCAGCAGTGCACTAGCGGCCGGGCGTGACGAGCAGTACTTC
clone size: NA
J gene: TRBJ2-7
D gene: TRBD2
V gene: TRBV2

CDR3 protein: CASSPRTGGTGELFF
CDR3 DNA: TGTGCCAGCAGCCCCCGGACAGGGGGCACCGGGGAGCTGTTTTTT
clone size: NA
J gene: TRBJ2-2
D gene: TRBD1
V gene: TRBV9

CDR3 protein: CASSLTGWNEQYF
CDR3 DNA: TGTGCCAGCAGTTTAACAGGGTGGAACGAGCAGTACTTC
clone size: NA
J gene: TRBJ2-7
D gene: NA
V gene: TRBV6-2/TRBV6-3

CDR3 protein: CASSRPGAPITPLHF
CDR3 DNA: TGTGCCAGCAGTCGGCCGGGAGCTCCAATCACCCCCCTCCACTTT
clone size: NA
J gene: TRBJ1-6
D gene: NA
V gene: TRBV6-5

CDR3 protein: CASSQDLDRGHQPQHF
CDR3 DNA: TGTGCCAGCAGCCAAGACTTAGACAGGGGGCATCAGCCCCAGCATTTT
clone size: NA
J gene: TRBJ1-5
D gene: TRBD1
V gene: TRBV3-1/TRBV3-2

CDR3 protein: CASSPMDRRQETQYF
CDR3 DNA: TGTGCCAGCAGCCCGATGGACAGGCGGCAAGAGACCCAGTACTTC
clone size: NA
J gene: TRBJ2-5
D gene: TRBD1
V gene: TRBV14

CDR3 protein: CASSATGSGQPQHF
CDR3 DNA: TGTGCCAGCAGCGCCACAGGGTCCGGGCAGCCCCAGCATTTT
clone size: NA
J gene: TRBJ1-5
D gene: NA
V gene: TRBV3-1/TRBV3-2

CDR3 protein: CASSYSWGRRETQYF
CDR3 DNA: TGTGCCAGCAGTTACTCCTGGGGGCGACGGGAGACCCAGTACTTC
clone size: NA
J gene: TRBJ2-5
D gene: NA
V gene: TRBV6-5

CDR3 protein: CASSNVGGQINQPQHF
CDR3 DNA: TGTGCCAGTAGTAATGTGGGCGGACAGATCAATCAGCCCCAGCATTTT
clone size: NA
J gene: TRBJ1-5
D gene: NA
V gene: TRBV19

CDR3 protein: CASSPSGGSYNEQFF
CDR3 DNA: TGTGCCAGCAGTCCCTCAGGGGGGTCCTACAATGAGCAGTTCTTC
clone size: NA
J gene: TRBJ2-1
D gene: NA
V gene: TRBV6-2/TRBV6-3

CDR3 protein: CASSPDRGYEQYF
CDR3 DNA: TGTGCCAGCAGTCCTGACAGAGGCTACGAGCAGTACTTC
clone size: NA
J gene: TRBJ2-7
D gene: NA
V gene: TRBV2

CDR3 protein: CASRRAWGDTGELFF
CDR3 DNA: TGTGCCAGTAGGAGAGCGTGGGGGGACACCGGGGAGCTGTTTTTT
clone size: NA
J gene: TRBJ2-2
D gene: NA
V gene: TRBV19

CDR3 protein: CASSYTTGNRQPQHF
CDR3 DNA: TGTGCCAGCAGTTACACAACAGGGAACCGTCAGCCCCAGCATTTT
clone size: once
J gene: TRBJ1-5
D gene: NA
V gene: TRBV6-5

CDR3 protein: CASSGQIDNRGHQPQHF
CDR3 DNA: TGTGCCAGCTCCGGACAGATCGACAATCGAGGTCATCAGCCCCAGCATTTT
clone size: many
J gene: TRBJ1-5
D gene: NA
V gene: TRBV19

CDR3 protein: CASSPGTFLRSNQPQHF
CDR3 DNA: TGTGCCAGCAGTCCAGGGACATTCTTGAGGAGCAATCAGCCCCAGCATTTT
clone size: NA
J gene: TRBJ1-5
D gene: NA
V gene: TRBV28

CDR3 protein: CSVERGSGGTQETQYF
CDR3 DNA: TGCAGCGTTGAAAGGGGCAGCGGGGGGACCCAAGAGACCCAGTACTTC
clone size: NA
J gene: TRBJ2-5
D gene: TRBD2
V gene: TRBV29-1

CDR3 protein: CASSLGGGDLAEQYF
CDR3 DNA: TGTGCCAGCAGCTTAGGAGGGGGCGACTTAGCCGAGCAGTACTTC
clone size: NA
J gene: TRBJ2-7
D gene: TRBD1
V gene: TRBV7-6